The clone carrying this T cell receptor beta chain was detected many times. What it binds is unknown. The trim removed 5 bases at V and 3 bases at J, leaving 8 bases unmatched. The CDR3 covers 16 residues. CDR1 is SGHTA, CDR2 FQGNSA, per germline. Regarding time point: newly diagnosed GD, antithyroid drugs for less than 3 months. PBMC RNA served as the TCR library source. This record belongs to a study of regulatory T cells in long-lasting Graves disease. For TCR beta, libraries came from iRepertoire HTBI primers and Arm-PCR of CDR3 regions. TCRdb re-derived calls from the multiplex PCR reads in MiXCR, one entry per CDR3 protein. This sample carries 400,000 to 500,000 distinct CDR3 sequences, about a sixth of them seen once, and the ten largest clones take roughly 10%. Study-level results: Comparison showed that persistent patients shared more public clonotypes (about 2,700) than new patients (966).

The sample also formed part of further work on T cells in Graves' hyperthyroidism and ophthalmopathy. Per that paper: Thyroid ultrasound and orbital computed tomography, with clinical symptoms and serum thyroxine and TRAb, informed diagnoses.

Sequences were derived from peripheral blood mononuclear cells (PBMCs), sampled at new diagnosis, from a patient treated with antithyroid drugs. The clonotype comes from a woman between 25 and 40 years old with Graves disease. This sequence joins TRBV7-2 and TRBJ1-5; 9 positions match TRBD1. The CDR3 DNA reads TGTGCCAGCAGCCCAAACAGGGGGCCCGACAATCAGCCCCAGCATTTT. Encoded protein: CASSPNRGPDNQPQHF.